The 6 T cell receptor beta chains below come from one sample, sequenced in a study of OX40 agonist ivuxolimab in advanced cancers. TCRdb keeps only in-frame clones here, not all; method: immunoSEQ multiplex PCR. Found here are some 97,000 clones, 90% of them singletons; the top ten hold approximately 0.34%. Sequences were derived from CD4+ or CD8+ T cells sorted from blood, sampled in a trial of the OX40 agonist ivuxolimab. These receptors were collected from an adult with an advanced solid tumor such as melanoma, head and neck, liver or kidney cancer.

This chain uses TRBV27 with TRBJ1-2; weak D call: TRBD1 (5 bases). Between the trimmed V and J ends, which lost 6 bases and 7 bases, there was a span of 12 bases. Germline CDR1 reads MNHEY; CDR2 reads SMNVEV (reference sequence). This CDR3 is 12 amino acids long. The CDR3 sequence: CASSGGRGGYTF. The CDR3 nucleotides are TGTGCCAGCAGCGGGGGAAGGGGTGGCTACACCTTC.

CDR3 DNA sequence: TGTGCCAGCAGCACTGGGCGGACAGATACGCAGTATTTT. Its translation: CASSTGRTDTQYF. This sequence joins TRBV11-2 and TRBJ2-3; D gene unclear. The CDR3 extends over 13 amino acids. Per the germline V gene, CDR1 is SGHAT and CDR2 is FQNNGV. V dropped 5 bases and J dropped 3 bases, with 9 bases sitting between them. Combining the CDR3 with reference TRBV11-2 and TRBJ2-3 gives the whole variable domain EAGVAQSPRYKIIEKRQSVAFWCNPISGHATLYWYQQILGQGPKLLIQFQNNGVVDDSQLPKDRFSAERLKGVDSTLKIQPAKLEDSAVYLCASSTGRTDTQYFGPGTRLTVL.

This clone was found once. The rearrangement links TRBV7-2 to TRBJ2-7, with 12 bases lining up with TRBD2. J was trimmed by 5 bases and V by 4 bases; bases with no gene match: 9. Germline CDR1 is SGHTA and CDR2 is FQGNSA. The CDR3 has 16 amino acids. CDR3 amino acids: CASSSRLAGASHEQYF. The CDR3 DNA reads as TGTGCCAGCAGCTCACGACTAGCGGGAGCTTCCCACGAGCAGTACTTC.

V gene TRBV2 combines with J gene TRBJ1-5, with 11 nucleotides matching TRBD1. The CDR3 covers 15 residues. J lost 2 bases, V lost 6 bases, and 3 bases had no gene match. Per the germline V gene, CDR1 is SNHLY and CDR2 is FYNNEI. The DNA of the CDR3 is TGTGCCAGCAGAGGACAGGGGGCGGGCAATCAGCCCCAGCATTTT. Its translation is CASRGQGAGNQPQHF.

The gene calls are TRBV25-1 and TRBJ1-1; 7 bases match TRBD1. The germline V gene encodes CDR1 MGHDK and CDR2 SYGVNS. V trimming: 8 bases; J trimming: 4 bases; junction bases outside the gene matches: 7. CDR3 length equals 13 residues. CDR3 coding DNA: TGTGCCAGCGGAAAAGCAGGGGGCACTGAAGCTTTCTTT. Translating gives CASGKAGGTEAFF.

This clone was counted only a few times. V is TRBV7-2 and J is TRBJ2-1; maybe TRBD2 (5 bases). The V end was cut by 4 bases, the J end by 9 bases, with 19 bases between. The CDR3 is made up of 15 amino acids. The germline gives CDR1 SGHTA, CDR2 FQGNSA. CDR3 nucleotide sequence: TGTGCCAGCAGCTCGAACAGCGCCGGAGGATTTGAGCAGTTCTTC. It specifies CASSSNSAGGFEQFF.